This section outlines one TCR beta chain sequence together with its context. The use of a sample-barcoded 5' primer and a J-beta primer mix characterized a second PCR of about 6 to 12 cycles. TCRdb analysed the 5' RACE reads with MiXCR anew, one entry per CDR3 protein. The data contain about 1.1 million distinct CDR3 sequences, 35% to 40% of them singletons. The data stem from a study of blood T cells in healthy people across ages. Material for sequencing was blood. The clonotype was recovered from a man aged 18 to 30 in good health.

CDR3 loop: CASSPGAGKNIQYF. The CDR3 region has the DNA TGTGCCAGCAGCCCTGGAGCGGGCAAAAACATTCAGTACTTC. The rearrangement links TRBV12-3 or TRBV12-4 to TRBJ2-4; D possibly corresponds to TRBD2 (6 bases). The CDR3 has 14 amino acids. V lost 6 bases to trimming and J lost 3 bases, with 12 bases between them.